One sample yielded the 26 T cell receptor beta chains listed below, sequenced in a study of molecular identifiers for immune sequencing clone quantification. MiXCR, run by TCRdb on the PCR reads, gives a single entry per CDR3 protein. Here the sample spans around 460,000 distinct CDR3 sequences, about 22% being singletons. Sequenced sample: naive CD8+ T cells from blood, with Jurkat cell RNA spiked in. Subset in this sample: FACS-sorted CD8+CD4-CCR7+CD45RA+ naive T cells. These receptors were taken from a human donor in good health. Some libraries in this study had Jurkat cell RNA spiked in.

This clonotype was counted only a few times. The chain carries TRBV4-1 and TRBJ2-7; 9 nucleotides match TRBD2. The CDR3 runs 15 residues. The germline CDR1 and CDR2 sequences are MGHRA and YSYEKL. Unmatched junction bases numbered 4, after V lost 0 bases and J lost 4 bases. In nucleotides, the CDR3 is TGCGCCAGCAGCCAAGACCCGGGACTAGCTTACGAGCAGTACTTC. Its protein product is CASSQDPGLAYEQYF.

For this clonotype: Given a much more abundant clone one base away, this may be a read error. The V call is TRBV7-9, the J call TRBJ2-4; D may be TRBD2 (5 bases). Germline V gene sequence: CDR1 SEHNR, CDR2 FQNEAQ (reference sequence). CDR3 length equals 16 residues. This CDR3 reads CASSLSIDLAKNIQCF. In DNA, the CDR3 is TGTGCCAGCAGCTTATCGATAGATCTAGCCAAAAACATTCAGTGCTTC.

This clonotype was detected many times. The chain recombines TRBV30 with TRBJ1-1; 9 bases agree with TRBD1. The V gene's germline CDR1 is GTSNPN and CDR2 SVGIG (reference sequence). This CDR3 comprises 12 residues. The trim removed 0 bases at V and 11 bases at J, leaving 4 bases unmatched. CDR3 sequence reads: CAWSVGTGMAFF. The CDR3 region has the DNA TGTGCCTGGAGTGTAGGGACAGGGATGGCTTTCTTT. The variable domain in full, with the rest retrieved from reference TRBV30 and TRBJ1-1, is SQTIHQWPATLVQPVGSPLSLECTVEGTSNPNLYWYRQAAGRGLQLLFYSVGIGQISSEVPQNLSASRPQDRQFILSSKKLLLSDSGFYLCAWSVGTGMAFFGQGTRLTVV.

V usage is TRBV6-2 or TRBV6-3 and J usage is TRBJ1-1, with D uncertain. V gave up 5 bases and J gave up 1 base, with 14 bases separating them. Germline assignment: CDR1 MNHEY and CDR2 SVGEGT. CDR3 size: 15 residues. The CDR3 region has the DNA TGTGCCAGCAGTACCCCCCCGATTTCGAACACTGAAGCTTTCTTT. Translating gives CASSTPPISNTEAFF.

V gene TRBV5-4 combines with J gene TRBJ2-7, with D perhaps given as TRBD1 or TRBD2 (5 bases each). The CDR3 extends over 15 amino acids. With 0 bases removed from V and 1 base from J, the gap between germline ends came to 11 bases. The V gene's germline CDR1 is SGHNT and CDR2 YYREEE (reference sequence). The CDR3 region is CASSLAGAGSYEQYF. As DNA, the CDR3 is TGTGCCAGCAGCTTGGCCGGGGCAGGATCCTACGAGCAGTACTTC.

V is TRBV12-5 and J is TRBJ1-1; no clear D gene. The CDR3 is made up of 13 amino acids. Trimming took 7 bases from V and 3 from J, leaving 12 bases between them. Germline loops: CDR1 LGHNT, CDR2 FRNRAP. The CDR3 region has the DNA TGTGCTAGTGACACGGACGGAGACACTGAAGCTTTCTTT. Amino acid sequence: CASDTDGDTEAFF.

Notes on this clonotype: Sequence at one end of the junction differs from germline and may be a read error. This rearrangement joins TRBV20-1 to TRBJ2-3; the match to TRBD2 covers 8 bases. This CDR3 comprises 17 residues. Germline-derived CDR1 and CDR2 are DFQATT and SNEGSKA (reference sequence). The CDR3 is CSARAFLGGGPADMQYF. DNA of the CDR3: TGCAGTGCTAGGGCCTTCCTCGGGGGGGGGCCGGCAGATATGCAGTATTTT.

This clonotype came up many times. The chain couples TRBV14 to TRBJ2-6, with D perhaps TRBD1 (6 bases). Trimming stripped 5 bases from V and 2 bases from J, with 7 bases between. The CDR3 has 14 amino acids. Germline V gene data show CDR1 as SGHDN and CDR2 as FVKESK. CDR3 region: CASSGGPGANVLTF. The CDR3 nucleotides read TGTGCCAGCAGCGGGGGCCCTGGGGCCAACGTCCTGACTTTC.

This clonotype was counted ten times or more. The chain joins TRBV28 to TRBJ1-1; D gene uncertain. This CDR3 has 10 residues. V was clipped by 5 bases and J by 8 bases, with 6 bases between them. CDR1 and CDR2 from the germline V gene are MDHEN and SYDVKM. DNA of the CDR3: TGTGCCAGCAGTCACAACGAAGCTTTCTTT. As protein: CASSHNEAFF.

This clonotype was observed at least ten times. The V and J genes are TRBV12-3 or TRBV12-4 and TRBJ1-5, with D possibly TRBD1 on 5 matching bases. This CDR3 is built from 15 residues. V shed 5 bases and J shed 5 bases, with 16 bases lying between them. As DNA, the CDR3 is TGTGCCAGCAGTCCCCCGGGGGAATCGGATCAGCCCCAGCATTTT. Amino acids: CASSPPGESDQPQHF.

This clonotype was counted ten times or more. The rearrangement uses TRBV20-1 and TRBJ2-7; a possible D gene is TRBD1 (5 bases). Germline CDR1 reads DFQATT; CDR2 reads SNEGSKA (reference sequence). V lost 6 bases to trimming and J lost 0 bases, with 18 bases between them. CDR3 length equals 15 residues. CDR3 sequence (DNA): TGCAGTGCACATCCCAGACAGCAAACCTCCTACGAGCAGTACTTC. Amino acids: CSAHPRQQTSYEQYF.

The DNA of the CDR3 is TGCGCCAGCAGCCACGCTGGGGGTAGATCGCAGTATTTT. Protein: CASSHAGGRSQYF. The chain employs TRBV4-3 and TRBJ2-3; either TRBD1 or TRBD2 may supply D (5 bases each). Germline values: CDR1 LGHNA, CDR2 YSLEER. The CDR3 consists of 13 residues. The V and J ends lost 3 bases and 10 bases respectively, with 14 bases between them.

This clonotype was picked up many times. V and J are TRBV9 and TRBJ2-3; TRBD1 aligns across 11 bases. V dropped 0 bases and J dropped 4; count of bases not matched to a gene: 7. The germline V gene encodes CDR1 SGDLS and CDR2 YYNGEE. CDR3 length equals 17 residues. The CDR3: CASSVAVGQGGSDTQYF. The CDR3 bases are TGTGCCAGCAGCGTAGCCGTGGGACAGGGGGGGTCAGATACGCAGTATTTT.

Many counts were recorded for this clonotype. The chain employs TRBV5-1 and TRBJ2-3; D unresolved. This CDR3 is built from 15 residues. Deletions cut 4 bases from V and 0 bases from J, with 12 bases between. The V gene's germline CDR1 is SGHRS and CDR2 YFSETQ. Written as DNA, the CDR3 is TGCGCCAGCAGCGAGGTATCGACTAGCACAGATACGCAGTATTTT. Protein: CASSEVSTSTDTQYF.

Worth noting for this clonotype: Being one base from a much bigger clone, this may be a read error. The V gene is TRBV7-9, the J gene TRBJ2-3; D remains ambiguous. This CDR3 is built from 11 residues. Germline loops: CDR1 SEHNR, CDR2 FQNEAQ (reference sequence). CDR3 in amino acids: CTSTPSDTQYF. CDR3 in DNA: TGTACCAGCACCCCCTCGGATACGCAGTATTTT.

The chain links TRBV6-2 or TRBV6-3 to TRBJ2-5; 8 bases align to TRBD2. V lost 5 bases to trimming and J lost 8 bases; unmatched junction nucleotides: 10. Per germline, CDR1 MNHEY and CDR2 SVGEGT. The CDR3 is 14 amino acids. The CDR3 spells CASSMPGLEVTQYF. The DNA of the CDR3 is TGTGCCAGCAGTATGCCGGGACTAGAAGTAACCCAGTACTTC.

V is TRBV29-1 and J is TRBJ2-5; weak D call: TRBD2 (6 bases). Trimming stripped 0 bases from V and 1 base from J, with 15 bases between. CDR1 and CDR2 (germline): SQVTM, ANQGSEA. This CDR3 spans 16 amino acids. The CDR3 DNA sequence: TGCAGCGTTGAAGAATGGGGTGGGAGGATCCAAGAGACCCAGTACTTC. It encodes CSVEEWGGRIQETQYF. The variable domain in full, with the rest retrieved from reference TRBV29-1 and TRBJ2-5, is SAVISQKPSRDICQRGTSLTIQCQVDSQVTMMFWYRQQPGQSLTLIATANQGSEATYESGFVIDKFPISRPNLTFSTLTVSNMSPEDSSIYLCSVEEWGGRIQETQYFGPGTRLLVL.

This clonotype has ten or more counts. The chain carries TRBV7-9 and TRBJ2-3; D ambiguous. Per germline, CDR1 SEHNR and CDR2 FQNEAQ (reference sequence). CDR3 length: 12 residues. V was pared by 5 bases and J by 6 bases, with 9 bases between. In DNA, the CDR3 is TGTGCCAGCAGCACCGACCTCGATACGCAGTATTTT. This sequence encodes CASSTDLDTQYF.

To note about this clonotype: It is likely a read error, because the conserved phenylalanine at the end of the CDR3 is missing. The chain uses TRBV3-1 and TRBJ2-1, with TRBD2 identical over 10 bases. V trimming: 1 base; J trimming: 4 bases; junction bases outside the gene matches: 1. The CDR3 spans 15 residues. Germline CDR1 and CDR2: LGHDT and YNNKEL (reference sequence). The CDR3: CASSQGAGGYNEQFL. The CDR3 nucleotides are TGTGCCAGCAGCCAAGGAGCGGGGGGGTACAATGAGCAGTTCCTC.

This clonotype was counted a single time. Its ends do not fully match the called genes, so a read error is possible. The chain couples TRBV25-1 to TRBJ2-3, with D possibly matching TRBD2 (6 bases). The germline gives CDR1 MGHDK, CDR2 SYGVNS. The CDR3 sequence is 17 residues long. CDR3 nucleotide sequence: TGTGCCAGCAGTGGGCGGGGCCCGACACATAGCACAGATACGCGGTATTTT. As protein: CASSGRGPTHSTDTRYF. The entire variable domain, with the rest obtained from reference TRBV25-1 and TRBJ2-3, is as follows: EADIYQTPRYLVIGTGKKITLECSQTMGHDKMYWYQQDPGMELHLIHYSYGVNSTEKGDLSSESTVSRIRTEHFPLTLESARPSHTSQYLCASSGRGPTHSTDTRYFGPGTRLTVL.

In its sample, this clonotype was seen a few times. The chain carries TRBV27 and TRBJ2-3, with D perhaps matching TRBD2 (5 bases). CDR1 MNHEY and CDR2 SMNVEV come from the germline V gene (reference sequence). The length of the CDR3 is 18 residues. Trimming removed 4 bases from V and 4 bases from J, with 24 bases in between. The CDR3 DNA reads TGTGCCAGCAGTTCCTCCCTGGAGGACCAAGGTCGGGCAGATACGCAGTATTTT. Translating gives CASSSSLEDQGRADTQYF.

This clonotype appeared a few times. The V and J genes are TRBV29-1 and TRBJ2-1, with D possibly being TRBD1 (6 bases). There are 17 residues in the CDR3. The germline CDR1 and CDR2 sequences are SQVTM and ANQGSEA. Trimming left V 1 base short and J 4 bases short, with 20 bases between. The CDR3 DNA sequence: TGCAGCGTTGAAGGGGGGCGGACTCGCGGACAGTACAATGAGCAGTTCTTC. The encoded protein is CSVEGGRTRGQYNEQFF.

The chain links TRBV20-1 to TRBJ1-2, with TRBD1 as a possible D gene (6 bases). V shed 5 bases and J shed 4 bases, with 17 bases lying between them. The CDR3 spans 14 residues. Germline V gives CDR1 DFQATT, CDR2 SNEGSKA (reference sequence). Written as DNA, the CDR3 is TGCAGTGCTCTTTACAGGGCTCTAGTCTATGGCTACACCTTC. Protein: CSALYRALVYGYTF.

This clonotype was seen a few times. The CDR3 region is CASKYTPGLAGGKETQYF. Here the CDR3 DNA reads TGTGCCAGCAAATATACACCGGGACTAGCGGGAGGGAAAGAGACCCAGTACTTC. This sequence joins TRBV6-6 and TRBJ2-5; 16 bases are a match to TRBD2. V trimming: 7 bases; J trimming: 3 bases; junction bases outside the gene matches: 11. CDR3 length: 18 amino acids. The germline V gene has CDR1 MNHNY and CDR2 SVGAGI (reference sequence).

This clonotype was detected many times. The chain joins TRBV4-1 to TRBJ2-7; D might be TRBD1 (6 bases). The CDR3 totals 13 residues. The V end was cut by 1 base, the J end by 5 bases, with 9 bases between. The germline V gene encodes CDR1 MGHRA and CDR2 YSYEKL. Written as DNA, the CDR3 is TGCGCCAGCAGCCAAGTAGGGGGTGACGAGCAGTACTTC. Its translation is CASSQVGGDEQYF.

The table lists this clonotype with a few counts. The junction and the germline gene differ at one end; a read error may be behind it. J is TRBJ2-7 and V is TRBV6-2 or TRBV6-3, with D uncertain. The CDR3 is 13 amino acids. Germline V gives CDR1 MNHEY, CDR2 SVGEGT. CDR3 sequence: CASSRSPGNEHYF. Here the CDR3 DNA reads TGTGCCAGCAGCCGCTCCCCGGGTAACGAGCATTACTTC.